The next 22 T cell receptor beta chains were all read from a single sample in a study of blood T cell repertoires in COVID-19. Profiled with immunoSEQ multiplex PCR; TCRdb holds only in-frame clones, not every one. The sample comprises 150,000 or so clones, about 80% of which are singletons, and 3% to 4% rests with the top ten. Sequences were obtained from PBMCs or T cells enriched from blood (not recorded which). Source of these receptors: a woman aged 55-70 years who had recovered from COVID-19.

With respect to this clone: This may arise from a read error, as a much more abundant clone is one base away. The chain recombines TRBV19 with TRBJ2-2; possible D gene TRBD2, 6 bases. The length of the CDR3 is 17 residues. V lost 6 bases to trimming and J lost 3 bases, with 20 bases between them. The germline V gene has CDR1 LNHDA and CDR2 SQIVND (reference sequence). The chain's CDR3 is CASSSLQAEGYTGELFF. The CDR3 DNA is TGTGCCAGTAGCTCCCTCCAGGCGGAGGGTTACACCGGGGAGCTGTTTTTT.

The V call is TRBV19, the J call TRBJ2-3; maybe TRBD2 (7 bases). V lost 8 bases and J 2 bases, leaving 26 bases between the germline ends. This CDR3 is 18 amino acids long. Per the germline V gene, CDR1 is LNHDA and CDR2 is SQIVND (reference sequence). For the CDR3, the DNA is TGTGCCAGTTCCCAAAGGGGGGGCCAACCTGTGAACACAGATACGCAGTATTTT. Encoded protein: CASSQRGGQPVNTDTQYF.

This chain joins TRBV4-1 and TRBJ2-1; perhaps TRBD1 as D (5 bases). This CDR3 comprises 17 residues. Trimming removed 1 base at V and 0 bases at J, with 13 bases between. Germline V gene lookup returns CDR1 MGHRA and CDR2 YSYEKL. The CDR3 bases are TGCGCCAGCAGCCAAGGAAAGGGGATGGGCTCCTACAATGAGCAGTTCTTC. It specifies CASSQGKGMGSYNEQFF.

CDR3: CASSQDALEQFF. Written as DNA, the CDR3 is TGTGCCAGCAGCCAAGACGCGCTAGAGCAGTTCTTC. V is TRBV4-2 and J is TRBJ2-1; the D is unclear. The V gene's germline CDR1 is LGHNA and CDR2 YNFKEQ. V dropped 0 bases and J dropped 10 bases, with 7 bases sitting between them. CDR3 length: 12 amino acids.

This chain connects TRBV6-1 to TRBJ2-2; 15 positions agree with TRBD2. The germline V gene encodes CDR1 MNHNS and CDR2 SASEGT. V lost 4 bases to trimming and J lost 3 bases; unmatched junction nucleotides: 9. There are 19 residues in the CDR3. The CDR3 loop reads CASSALSGTSGGYTGELFF. For the CDR3, the DNA is TGTGCCAGCAGTGCTCTTTCCGGGACTAGCGGGGGGTACACCGGGGAGCTGTTTTTT.

This clone was observed many times. The chain employs TRBV10-3 and TRBJ2-1; the D gene is possibly TRBD2 (5 bases). V gave up 0 bases and J gave up 3 bases, with 12 bases separating them. This CDR3 has 16 amino acids. CDR1 and CDR2 (germline): ENHRY, SYGVKD. CDR3 protein: CAISESDAGYYNEQFF. The CDR3 nucleotides read TGTGCCATCAGTGAGTCAGACGCGGGTTACTACAATGAGCAGTTCTTC.

Only one count was recorded for this clone. The chain recombines TRBV7-2 with TRBJ1-1, with a tentative D call TRBD1 (6 bases). The germline V and J ends were trimmed by 1 base and 7 bases, with 16 bases remaining between them. The length of the CDR3 is 15 residues. The germline V gene encodes CDR1 SGHTA and CDR2 FQGNSA. In DNA form, the CDR3 reads TGTGCCAGCAGCTTAGTGGGGGGGGCGCGGGTTGAAGCTTTCTTT. This encodes CASSLVGGARVEAFF.

The rearrangement uses TRBV2 and TRBJ2-1; TRBD2 matches 10 bases. Germline CDR1 is SNHLY and CDR2 is FYNNEI. J was trimmed by 8 bases and V by 8 bases; bases with no gene match: 6. The CDR3 consists of 13 residues. The CDR3 sequence is CASCTSGVYEQFF. The CDR3 DNA is TGTGCCAGCTGTACTAGCGGGGTCTATGAGCAGTTCTTC. Filled out from reference TRBV2 and TRBJ2-1, the complete variable domain reads EPEVTQTPSHQVTQMGQEVILRCVPISNHLYFYWYRQILGQKVEFLVSFYNNEISEKSEIFDDQFSVERPDGSNFTLKIRSTKLEDSAMYFCASCTSGVYEQFFGPGTRLTVL.

The chain links TRBV12-3 or TRBV12-4 to TRBJ1-1; D is unresolved. The CDR3 consists of 13 residues. V lost 4 bases, J lost 5 bases, and 11 bases lay in between. For the CDR3, the DNA is TGTGCCAGCAGTTCCTTCAGCGGGACTGAAGCTTTCTTT. Its translation: CASSSFSGTEAFF.

The rearrangement joins TRBV27 to TRBJ1-5, with D unresolved. CDR3 size: 15 residues. Trimming left V 2 bases short and J 2 bases short, with 10 bases between. Germline V CDR1 and CDR2: MNHEY, SMNVEV (reference sequence). CDR3 region: CASSLGQPGNQPQHF. For the CDR3, the DNA is TGTGCCAGCAGTTTAGGGCAGCCCGGCAATCAGCCCCAGCATTTT.

The chain recombines TRBV5-1 with TRBJ1-4, with D perhaps matching TRBD1 (5 bases). Trimming removed 0 bases from V and 0 bases from J, with 15 bases in between. The CDR3 spans 18 residues. Germline V gene sequence: CDR1 SGHRS, CDR2 YFSETQ. The CDR3 protein is CASSLEGRVRATNEKLFF. The CDR3 DNA reads TGCGCCAGCAGCTTGGAAGGCAGGGTCCGTGCAACTAATGAAAAACTGTTTTTT.

J is TRBJ1-3 and V is TRBV10-1, with a weak D call TRBD1 (6 bases). The V gene lost 0 bases and the J gene lost 4 bases, with 19 bases spanning the gap. Germline CDR1 and CDR2: WNHNN and SYGVQD (reference sequence). The CDR3 spans 18 residues. The CDR3 loop is CASSESGVFGGAGNTIYF. The DNA of the CDR3 is TGCGCCAGCAGTGAGTCAGGGGTGTTTGGGGGCGCGGGAAACACCATATATTTT.

The J gene is TRBJ2-1, the V gene TRBV12-3 or TRBV12-4; TRBD2 is a possible D gene (6 bases). Trimming pared 6 bases from V and 6 bases from J, leaving 9 bases between. The CDR3 is 12 amino acids. As DNA, the CDR3 is TGTGCCAGCAGCCGGACTATCAATGAGCAGTTCTTC. It specifies CASSRTINEQFF.

The chain employs TRBV30 and TRBJ1-1; D remains unclear. The germline V gene encodes CDR1 GTSNPN and CDR2 SVGIG (reference sequence). There are 14 residues in the CDR3. V lost 1 base and J lost 5, with 14 bases in between. The CDR3 loop reads CAWSEGGSGTEAFF. The CDR3, as DNA: TGTGCCTGGAGTGAAGGCGGAAGTGGGACTGAAGCTTTCTTT.

This clone was recorded once. The gene calls are TRBV12-5 and TRBJ2-7; D is possibly TRBD1 (5 bases). Looked up from germline, CDR1 is LGHNT and CDR2 is FRNRAP. The V end lost 7 bases, the J end lost 5 bases, and 21 bases lay between the germline ends. There are 15 residues in the CDR3. CDR3 coding DNA: TGTGCTAGTGCCTCCTGGCGACCAGGGTTCGACGAGCAGTACTTC. Its translation is CASASWRPGFDEQYF.

This clone has more than one count but fewer than ten. The chain combines TRBV19 with TRBJ1-2, with 10 bases matching TRBD1. Germline-derived CDR1 and CDR2 are LNHDA and SQIVND (reference sequence). The CDR3 is 13 residues long. V shed 11 bases and J 3 bases; nucleotides not matched to a gene: 6. The CDR3 spells CALRGTGDYGYTF. The CDR3 DNA is TGTGCCCTCCGGGGGACAGGGGACTATGGCTACACCTTC.

The J gene is TRBJ2-1, the V gene TRBV5-1; possible D gene TRBD1, 6 bases. There are 14 residues in the CDR3. Between the trimmed V and J ends, which lost 8 bases and 2 bases, there was a span of 14 bases. The germline CDR1 and CDR2 sequences are SGHRS and YFSETQ. The chain's CDR3 is CASREQGPYNEQFF. CDR3 nucleotides: TGCGCCAGTAGAGAACAGGGACCCTACAATGAGCAGTTCTTC. Full variable domain (rest looked up from reference TRBV5-1 and TRBJ2-1): KAGVTQTPRYLIKTRGQQVTLSCSPISGHRSVSWYQQTPGQGLQFLFEYFSETQRNKGNFPGRFSGRQFSNSRSEMNVSTLELGDSALYLCASREQGPYNEQFFGPGTRLTVL.

This clone came up a few times. V gene TRBV18 combines with J gene TRBJ1-6; possibly TRBD1 for D (5 bases). V shed 6 bases and J shed 5 bases, with 17 bases lying between them. This CDR3 spans 16 amino acids. Looked up from germline, CDR1 is KGHSH and CDR2 is LQKENI. The CDR3 here is CASSSKGADNNSPLHF. The CDR3 bases are TGTGCCAGCTCGTCAAAAGGTGCGGACAATAATTCACCCCTCCACTTT.

The chain employs TRBV6-4 and TRBJ2-7; D uncertain. The CDR3 length is 12 residues. The ends were cut back, 0 bases at V and 6 bases at J, with 6 bases in the middle. In germline, CDR1 is MRHNA, CDR2 SNTAGT. The CDR3 DNA reads as TGTGCCAGCAGTGACTCGAAGCGCGAGCAGTACTTC. Protein product: CASSDSKREQYF.

J is TRBJ2-7 and V is TRBV5-5; 9 bases map to TRBD1. Germline V gives CDR1 SGHKS, CDR2 YYEKEE (reference sequence). The V segment lost 6 bases and the J segment 6 bases; nucleotides outside the gene matches: 7. The CDR3 is made up of 13 amino acids. In DNA form, the CDR3 reads TGTGCCAGCACAAAAGGACAGGGGACCGAGCAGTACTTC. This gives the protein CASTKGQGTEQYF.

This clone was recorded a few times. This rearrangement joins TRBV6-1 to TRBJ1-2, with 7 positions matching TRBD1. V dropped 1 base and J dropped 4; count of bases not matched to a gene: 6. Germline V lookup: CDR1 MNHNS, CDR2 SASEGT. This CDR3 has 15 amino acids. In nucleotides, the CDR3 is TGTGCCAGCAGTGAAGATGAGGGGGCCCTCTATGGCTACACCTTC. Its protein product is CASSEDEGALYGYTF.

The chain joins TRBV15 to TRBJ2-5; 10 nucleotides line up with TRBD2. The junction had 2 bases not matched to a gene; V was cut back by 1 base and J by 0 bases. CDR1 is LNHNV, CDR2 YYDKDF, per germline (reference sequence). CDR3 size: 16 residues. This CDR3 reads CATSRGLAGDQETQYF. The CDR3 DNA sequence: TGTGCCACCAGCAGAGGGCTAGCGGGGGACCAAGAGACCCAGTACTTC.